This T cell receptor (beta chain) was identified in a study of control samples from healthy donors and cancer patients. The data were produced by immunoSEQ multiplex PCR, yet TCRdb's version contains in-frame clones alone and is incomplete. The profile shows around 100,000 clones, 88% of them singletons. CDR3 length: 13 residues. Deletions cut 3 bases from V and 0 bases from J, with 8 bases between. From germline, CDR1 is SQVTM and CDR2 ANQGSEA. The chain joins TRBV29-1 to TRBJ1-2, with D unresolved. Sequenced input: blood. The sequence was collected from a woman in her seventies in good health. CDR3 nucleotide sequence: TGCAGCGTTGATAAAACGGCTAACTATGGCTACACCTTC. Residues: CSVDKTANYGYTF.